This T cell receptor beta chain was sequenced in a study of tumor and adjacent non-tumor tissue in lung cancer. Study details: Patients were aged about 31 to 85, ten or so men and about five women, stage I to III.

In this sample, this clonotype turned up a few times. Three rounds of nested PCR, following a modified ARM-PCR protocol, produced the TCRbeta library. One entry per CDR3 protein, called by TCRdb with MiXCR from the multiplex PCR reads. The repertoire holds some 84,000 distinct CDR3 sequences, with roughly 62% as singletons. No cell sorting was done before RNA was extracted from the tissue. The sequencing input was lung tumor tissue. This sequence was found in a man aged 65 to 79 with non-small cell lung cancer.

The CDR3 DNA reads TGTGCCACCCGGGGACCCGGCAACTATGGCTACACCTTC. Translating gives CATRGPGNYGYTF. The chain joins TRBV24-1 to TRBJ1-2; D might be TRBD1 (5 bases). The CDR3 length is 13 residues. The V gene lost 9 bases and the J gene lost 2 bases, with 12 bases spanning the gap. Germline V CDR1 and CDR2: KGHDR, SFDVKD.